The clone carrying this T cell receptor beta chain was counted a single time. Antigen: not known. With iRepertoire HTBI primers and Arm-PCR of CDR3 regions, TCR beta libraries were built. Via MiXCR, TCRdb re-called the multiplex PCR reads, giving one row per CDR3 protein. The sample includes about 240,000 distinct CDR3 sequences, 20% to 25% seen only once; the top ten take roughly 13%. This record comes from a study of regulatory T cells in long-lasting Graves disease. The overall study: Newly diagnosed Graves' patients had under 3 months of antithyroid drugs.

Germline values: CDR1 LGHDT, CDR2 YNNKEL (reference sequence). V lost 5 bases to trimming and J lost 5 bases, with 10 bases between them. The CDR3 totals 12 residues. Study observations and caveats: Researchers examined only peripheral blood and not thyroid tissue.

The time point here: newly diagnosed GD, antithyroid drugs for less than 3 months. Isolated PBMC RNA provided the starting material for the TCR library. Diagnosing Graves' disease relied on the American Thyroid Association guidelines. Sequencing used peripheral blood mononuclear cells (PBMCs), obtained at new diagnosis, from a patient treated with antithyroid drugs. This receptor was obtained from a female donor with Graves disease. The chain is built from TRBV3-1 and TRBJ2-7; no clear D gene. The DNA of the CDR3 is TGTGCCAGCAGCGCCCAGGCCAACGAGCAGTACTTC. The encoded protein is CASSAQANEQYF.